The 20 T cell receptor beta chains below all came from one sample that was sequenced in a study of Ad26.COV2.S vaccination and SARS-CoV-2 variants (dated by TCRdb to about 2021). Libraries were built with the immunoSEQ multiplex PCR assay. The clones in this table, taken by TCRdb from immuneACCESS, are in-frame only. Not every clone is retained; where verified, under half of the shortfall comes from an unresolved V gene, and the cause of the rest is unknown. Across this sample there are more than 350,000 clones, with around nine tenths seen only once. The biggest ten clones account for 12% of the sample. This specimen's treatment or condition label, interpreted: about 20 received Ad26.COV2.S at low or high dose, single or two shots; about 5 received placebo; per-sample allocation not given. For vaccine and placebo recipients, the sequenced repertoires came from samples collected on day 63 after the first injection.

The specimen was peripheral blood, collected in a trial of Ad26.COV2.S vaccine versus placebo. All receptors derive from a person between 18 and 59 years old who received the Ad26.COV2.S COVID-19 vaccine or a placebo.

The rearrangement links TRBV30 to TRBJ1-6; D remains unclear. The CDR3 is 12 residues long. Per germline, CDR1 GTSNPN and CDR2 SVGIG (reference sequence). The V and J ends lost 8 bases and 9 bases respectively, with 14 bases between them. CDR3 protein: CAMGLVGSPLHF. CDR3 in DNA: TGTGCCATGGGTTTAGTCGGTTCACCCCTCCACTTT.

This clone has more than one count but fewer than ten. The rearrangement joins TRBV3-1 (or the pseudogene TRBV3-2) to TRBJ1-3; D call uncertain. This CDR3 region has 15 residues. The V and J ends lost 0 bases and 2 bases respectively, with 8 bases between them. Per the germline V gene, CDR1 is LGHDT and CDR2 is YNNKEL (reference sequence). The CDR3 loop is CASSQDRTTGNTIYF. In DNA form, the CDR3 reads TGTGCCAGCAGCCAAGACAGAACAACTGGAAACACCATATATTTT.

This clone was found once. The J gene is TRBJ2-7, the V gene TRBV3-1 (or the pseudogene TRBV3-2); D ambiguous. Germline V gene sequence: CDR1 LGHDT, CDR2 YNNKEL (reference sequence). V was shortened by 0 bases and J by 2 bases, with 11 bases between the two germline ends. CDR3 size: 15 residues. For the CDR3, the DNA is TGTGCCAGCAGCCAAGATCTTACAGACGCCTACGAGCAGTACTTC. Translated: CASSQDLTDAYEQYF.

This chain links TRBV15 with TRBJ2-1, with TRBD1 matching 7 bases. The ends lost 6 bases at V and 8 bases at J; junction bases unmatched: 16. Looked up from germline, CDR1 is LNHNV and CDR2 is YYDKDF (reference sequence). The CDR3 runs to 16 residues. CDR3 DNA sequence: TGTGCCACCAGAAACGCGTGGACAGGACGCTTCGATGAGCAGTTCTTC. Encoded protein: CATRNAWTGRFDEQFF.

In nucleotides, the CDR3 is TGTGCCAGCAGCCCTACACTCCCGGGCTCGAACACCGGGGAGCTGTTTTTT. This encodes CASSPTLPGSNTGELFF. The gene calls are TRBV7-9 and TRBJ2-2, with unresolved D. CDR1 and CDR2 from the germline V gene are SEHNR and FQNEAQ (reference sequence). V was pared by 5 bases and J by 0 bases, with 16 bases between. CDR3 length: 17 residues.

The chain links TRBV5-4 to TRBJ1-4, with a tentative D call TRBD1 (5 bases). The V gene lost 4 bases and the J gene lost 10 bases, with 11 bases spanning the gap. CDR1 and CDR2 from the germline V gene are SGHNT and YYREEE (reference sequence). The CDR3 contains 12 residues. CDR3 residues: CASSPNGGKLFF. CDR3 in DNA: TGTGCCAGCAGCCCAAACGGGGGAAAACTGTTTTTT.

The chain has TRBV19 and TRBJ2-1; 7 nucleotides agree with TRBD2. The length of the CDR3 is 16 residues. Germline CDR1 is LNHDA and CDR2 is SQIVND (reference sequence). V shed 4 bases and J 6 bases; nucleotides not matched to a gene: 12. DNA for the CDR3: TGTGCCAGTAGTAGCGGGGGATGGGGGGTGCTCAATGAGCAGTTCTTC. It encodes CASSSGGWGVLNEQFF. The variable domain in full, with the rest retrieved from reference TRBV19 and TRBJ2-1, is DGGITQSPKYLFRKEGQNVTLSCEQNLNHDAMYWYRQDPGQGLRLIYYSQIVNDFQKGDIAEGYSVSREKKESFPLTVTSAQKNPTAFYLCASSSGGWGVLNEQFFGPGTRLTVL.

The gene calls are TRBV9 and TRBJ1-4; 8 positions match TRBD1. V gave up 4 bases and J gave up 2 bases; unmatched junction bases: 4. The V gene's germline CDR1 is SGDLS and CDR2 YYNGEE. The CDR3 runs 15 residues. CDR3 region: CASSPQGATNEKLFF. The CDR3 nucleotides read TGTGCCAGCAGCCCCCAGGGGGCGACTAATGAAAAACTGTTTTTT.

The chain combines TRBV5-6 with TRBJ2-7, with unresolved D. V dropped 5 bases and J dropped 4 bases, with 7 bases sitting between them. The CDR3 extends over 11 amino acids. From germline, CDR1 is SGHDT and CDR2 YYEEEE. CDR3: CASSFRYEQYF. CDR3 bases: TGTGCCAGCAGTTTCAGGTACGAGCAGTACTTC.

The chain combines TRBV29-1 with TRBJ2-7; maybe TRBD2 (5 bases). The CDR3 runs 14 residues. Germline loops: CDR1 SQVTM, CDR2 ANQGSEA. Trimming shortened V by 4 bases and J by 3 bases, and 16 bases separated the two germline ends. CDR3 region: CSVASFQAGYEQYF. The CDR3 DNA follows: TGCAGCGTTGCGTCGTTCCAGGCGGGCTACGAGCAGTACTTC.

This chain connects TRBV27 to TRBJ2-7; 7 bases match TRBD2. The germline CDR1 and CDR2 sequences are MNHEY and SMNVEV (reference sequence). This CDR3 has 13 amino acids. Losses at the gene ends were 6 bases for V and 2 bases for J; bases not matched to a gene: 4. This CDR3 reads CASRPSGTYEQYF. The CDR3 coding sequence is TGTGCCAGCAGGCCTAGCGGTACCTACGAGCAGTACTTC.

V is TRBV19 and J is TRBJ1-2; unclear D gene. The CDR3 loop spans 13 amino acids. Germline V CDR1 and CDR2: LNHDA, SQIVND (reference sequence). The ends were cut back, 0 bases at V and 4 bases at J, with 6 bases in the middle. The chain's CDR3 is CASSIEGSYGYTF. In DNA, the CDR3 is TGTGCCAGTAGTATAGAGGGCAGCTATGGCTACACCTTC. The variable domain in full, with the rest retrieved from reference TRBV19 and TRBJ1-2, is DGGITQSPKYLFRKEGQNVTLSCEQNLNHDAMYWYRQDPGQGLRLIYYSQIVNDFQKGDIAEGYSVSREKKESFPLTVTSAQKNPTAFYLCASSIEGSYGYTFGSGTRLTVV.

The chain couples TRBV30 to TRBJ1-2; D gene ambiguous. The ends were cut back, 3 bases at V and 0 bases at J, with 14 bases in the middle. Germline CDR1 GTSNPN, CDR2 SVGIG (reference sequence). The CDR3 is made up of 15 amino acids. The DNA of the CDR3 is TGTGCCTGGAGCCCGGTAGTCGAGACTAACTATGGCTACACCTTC. Amino acid sequence: CAWSPVVETNYGYTF.

The rearrangement links TRBV6-5 to TRBJ1-4; TRBD1 is a possible D gene (5 bases). With 2 bases removed from V and 6 bases from J, the gap between germline ends came to 10 bases. Germline V gene lookup returns CDR1 MNHEY and CDR2 SVGAGI. CDR3 size: 14 residues. The CDR3 reads CASSYKGLDEKLFF. The CDR3 DNA follows: TGTGCCAGCAGTTACAAGGGGTTGGATGAAAAACTGTTTTTT.

CDR3 coding DNA: TGTGCCAGCAGTGATCCGGGACAGGGGCAGATGGGGGGCTACACCTTC. The encoded protein is CASSDPGQGQMGGYTF. V and J are TRBV2 and TRBJ1-2, with TRBD1 identical over 10 bases. The CDR3 extends over 16 amino acids. CDR1 is SNHLY and CDR2 is FYNNEI in the germline V gene. V trimming: 3 bases; J trimming: 8 bases; junction bases outside the gene matches: 12. Full variable domain (remainder filled in from reference TRBV2 and TRBJ1-2): EPEVTQTPSHQVTQMGQEVILRCVPISNHLYFYWYRQILGQKVEFLVSFYNNEISEKSEIFDDQFSVERPDGSNFTLKIRSTKLEDSAMYFCASSDPGQGQMGGYTFGSGTRLTVV.

The J gene is TRBJ1-3, the V gene TRBV25-1; 10 bases are shared with TRBD1. Germline V CDR1 and CDR2: MGHDK, SYGVNS. V shed 4 bases, J shed 7 bases, and the junction held 4 bases outside the gene matches. The CDR3 has 14 residues. The CDR3, as DNA: TGTGCCAGCAGTGGGGACAGGGGAGGGAACACCATATATTTT. Translated, it gives CASSGDRGGNTIYF.

The J gene is TRBJ2-3, the V gene TRBV6-2 or TRBV6-3; D unresolved. Trimming shortened V by 7 bases and J by 2 bases, and 16 bases separated the two germline ends. The CDR3 totals 15 residues. Germline V gene lookup returns CDR1 MNHEY and CDR2 SVGEGT. The CDR3 nucleotides are TGTGCCAGCACCCCTTTTATGGGCCCCACAGATACGCAGTATTTT. Protein: CASTPFMGPTDTQYF.

The DNA of the CDR3 is TGTGCCAGCAGCAAGACTAGAAGCTCCTACAATGAGCAGTTCTTC. As protein: CASSKTRSSYNEQFF. The V gene is TRBV11-3, the J gene TRBJ2-1, with D maybe TRBD2 (6 bases). The CDR3 spans 15 residues. V lost 5 bases and J lost 0, with 11 bases in between. In germline, CDR1 is SGHNT, CDR2 YENEEA.

The chain uses TRBV19 and TRBJ1-6, with 7 bases identical to TRBD1. The germline gives CDR1 LNHDA, CDR2 SQIVND (reference sequence). V shed 5 bases and J 6 bases; nucleotides not matched to a gene: 4. The CDR3 covers 14 residues. CDR3 protein: CASSFPGGNSPLHF. The CDR3 DNA reads as TGTGCCAGTAGTTTTCCAGGGGGTAATTCACCCCTCCACTTT.

The gene calls are TRBV7-9 and TRBJ1-1, with D possibly being TRBD1 (5 bases). Per the germline V gene, CDR1 is SEHNR and CDR2 is FQNEAQ (reference sequence). This CDR3 has 14 amino acids. Between the trimmed V and J ends, which lost 2 bases and 1 base, there was a span of 8 bases. The CDR3 spells CASSLKGPNTEAFF. The DNA for the CDR3 is TGTGCCAGCAGCTTAAAGGGGCCGAACACTGAAGCTTTCTTT.